This entry concerns a single TCR beta chain. In assigning cohorts, the study relied on participant-reported clinical history. This entry belongs to a study of blood T cell repertoires in COVID-19. Clones were read by immunoSEQ multiplex PCR, and TCRdb kept only the in-frame ones, dropping some. The sample carries 130,000 to 150,000 clones, over 70% recorded once. V lost 11 bases to trimming and J lost 3 bases, with 13 bases between them. CDR3 length: 13 amino acids. Germline CDR1 MNHEY, CDR2 SVGAGI. This sequence originates from a man between 60 and 70 years old who had recovered from COVID-19. The rearrangement links TRBV6-5 to TRBJ2-2; TRBD2 is a possible D gene (6 bases). Sequencing was done on a sample of PBMCs or T cells enriched from blood (not recorded which). The CDR3 nucleotides are TGTGCCTCCCGCGGGACCTACACCGGGGAGCTGTTTTTT. This translates into CASRGTYTGELFF.